This T cell receptor (beta chain) was captured by sequencing in a study of vaccination and CD4 T cells after COVID-19. Study at large: According to the study, participants were given two doses of BNT162b2 or mRNA-1273 vaccine.

The sample's time point: late sampling 161 to 241 days after vaccination in three convalescent patients. The sample's treatment: 10-day PBMC culture with coronavirus spike peptide pools or control peptides (ViraFEST assay). Germline CDR1 is DFQATT and CDR2 is SNEGSKA (reference sequence). The CDR3 is 12 residues long. Points on this clonotype: Its antigen is undetermined.

At the Johns Hopkins FTIC core, DNA taken from cultured CD4+ T cells was sequenced by way of the Oncomine TCR Beta short-read assay. TCRdb independently ran MiXCR on the PCR reads; one entry per CDR3 protein. Of about 17,000 distinct CDR3 sequences listed, around 50% were seen once; the top ten hold 15% to 20%. The chain employs TRBV20-1 and TRBJ1-5; D remains unclear. The TCR comes from a human donor who had recovered from COVID-19. Sequencing used CD4+ T cells from blood, cultured in vitro, obtained about 7 months after SARS-CoV-2 vaccination. CDR3 region: CSVSPSNQPQHF. For the CDR3, the DNA is TGCAGCGTCTCCCCTAGCAATCAGCCCCAGCATTTT.